A single sample gave rise to the 9 T cell receptor beta chains below, sequenced in a study of vaccination and CD4 T cells after COVID-19. No antigens are known for them. Oncomine TCR Beta short-read sequencing was applied to DNA from cultured CD4+ T cells. TCRdb processed the PCR reads anew with MiXCR; each CDR3 protein has one entry. Here the sample spans 9,500 to 15,000 distinct CDR3 sequences, approximately 50% being singletons. Treatment meaning: approximately nine-day PBMC culture with coronavirus spike peptide pools or control peptides (ViraFEST assay). The sequencing sample was made of CD4+ T cells from blood, cultured in vitro. The receptor set was obtained from a human donor who had recovered from COVID-19.

This clonotype was found a few times. This chain joins TRBV24-1 and TRBJ2-1; D not resolved. Trimming left V 5 bases short and J 0 bases short, with 7 bases between. Germline V CDR1 and CDR2: KGHDR, SFDVKD. This CDR3 spans 14 amino acids. The chain's CDR3 is CATSGSSSYNEQFF. The CDR3 DNA sequence: TGTGCCACCAGTGGCAGCAGCTCCTACAATGAGCAGTTCTTC.

The rearrangement links TRBV7-8 to TRBJ2-1; 7 nucleotides line up with TRBD2. Looked up from germline, CDR1 is SGHVS and CDR2 is FQNEAQ. The trim removed 6 bases at V and 1 base at J, leaving 9 bases unmatched. This CDR3 is 16 amino acids long. The CDR3 nucleotides are TGTGCCAGCAGACTATCGGGTAGCGGGTCCTACAATGAGCAGTTCTTC. It specifies CASRLSGSGSYNEQFF.

The rearrangement joins TRBV7-9 to TRBJ1-6; TRBD1 might be the D (5 bases). Germline V gene sequence: CDR1 SEHNR, CDR2 FQNEAQ (reference sequence). V was cut by 3 bases and J by 7 bases, with 16 bases left in between. The CDR3 length is 16 residues. The chain's CDR3 is CASSLVAGPENSPLHF. In DNA form, the CDR3 reads TGTGCCAGCAGCTTGGTTGCGGGGCCTGAGAATTCACCCCTCCACTTT.

The chain links TRBV7-9 to TRBJ2-7; TRBD1 matches 8 bases. V shed 7 bases, J shed 0 bases, and the junction held 5 bases outside the gene matches. Germline CDR1 is SEHNR and CDR2 is FQNEAQ (reference sequence). The CDR3 sequence is 14 residues long. The CDR3 region is CASKVGTGSYEQYF. CDR3 nucleotides: TGTGCCAGCAAAGTAGGGACAGGCTCCTACGAGCAGTACTTC.

The rearrangement joins TRBV5-1 to TRBJ2-5; D is undetermined. The CDR3 totals 13 residues. The V end was cut by 2 bases, the J end by 4 bases, with 9 bases between. In germline, CDR1 is SGHRS, CDR2 YFSETQ. The CDR3 bases are TGCGCCAGCAGCTTTACTCGGGCAGAGACCCAGTACTTC. It yields the protein CASSFTRAETQYF.

This chain connects TRBV11-1 to TRBJ2-7, with D unclear. The germline V gene has CDR1 SGHAT and CDR2 FQDESV (reference sequence). This CDR3 is 12 amino acids long. Trimming cost V 5 bases and J 2 bases, with 7 bases left between them. The CDR3 DNA is TGTGCCAGCAGCCAGGTACCCTACGAGCAGTACTTC. It is translated as CASSQVPYEQYF.

The rearrangement links TRBV9 to TRBJ2-3; the D gene is possibly TRBD2 (5 bases). V lost 1 base and J 7 bases, leaving 16 bases between the germline ends. Germline V gene data show CDR1 as SGDLS and CDR2 as YYNGEE. The CDR3 contains 15 residues. The CDR3 DNA follows: TGTGCCAGCAGCGTATCAGACTACCCATTGCATACGCAGTATTTT. This translates into CASSVSDYPLHTQYF.

The chain is built from TRBV30 and TRBJ1-1; D remains unclear. V lost 3 bases and J 1 base, leaving 3 bases between the germline ends. CDR3 size: 11 residues. Germline V gives CDR1 GTSNPN, CDR2 SVGIG (reference sequence). The CDR3 here is CAWRQNTEAFF. CDR3 DNA: TGTGCCTGGAGACAGAACACTGAAGCTTTCTTT.

This clonotype was seen only a few times. The V and J genes are TRBV6-1 and TRBJ1-4, with 7 bases fitting TRBD1. The CDR3 loop spans 15 amino acids. Looked up from germline, CDR1 is MNHNS and CDR2 is SASEGT. V lost 3 bases to trimming and J lost 8 bases; unmatched junction nucleotides: 9. CDR3 DNA: TGTGCCAGCAGTGATGGACAGGCCGCGAGGGAAAAACTGTTTTTT. Protein: CASSDGQAAREKLFF.